This TCR beta chain was documented in a study of blood T cell repertoires in COVID-19. Background on the study: The study drew acute and convalescent COVID-19 samples from the United States, Italy and Spain. PBMCs, B-cell-depleted T cells, or T cells were the source of the cDNA or gDNA that made up the material.

Study processing details: For nucleated cells, counts were estimated from reference gene primer amplification. Profiling relied on immunoSEQ multiplex PCR, and the TCRdb table lists in-frame clones only, not all of them. That table is the source of V, J and clone size, and D and trimming were worked out from the DNA. The table records some 410,000 clones, roughly 90% of them present only once. The CDR3 has 17 residues. In germline, CDR1 is MGHRA, CDR2 YSYEKL. Germline trimming cut 1 base from V and 3 bases from J; bases unmatched to any gene: 6. The chain couples TRBV4-1 to TRBJ1-3; 10 nucleotides align to TRBD1. Sequencing was performed on PBMCs or T cells enriched from blood (not recorded which). This sequence was found in a woman aged 25 to 39 with acute COVID-19. This CDR3 is CASSQGRQGALGNTIYF. The CDR3 DNA follows: TGCGCCAGCAGCCAAGGCAGACAGGGGGCACTTGGAAACACCATATATTTT.